This TCR beta chain derives from a study of beta chain features in type 1 diabetes. Whole-study results and caveats: TCRB CDR3s from Type 1 diabetes patients were moderately but significantly shorter in all four CD4+ subsets. Any HLA type influence on TCRB rearrangement was left unresolved here.

Purity exceeding 98% was reached by all sorted populations. Details on this clone: What it binds is unknown.

In germline, CDR1 is SGHTA, CDR2 FQGNSA. V lost 5 bases to trimming and J lost 7 bases, with 21 bases between them. The CDR3 length is 15 residues. Reverse transcribing all isolated RNA meant expressed TCRB transcripts were sequenced. About 3.6 million reads was the average for naive, central memory and regulatory T cell samples. Data came from immunoSEQ multiplex PCR; TCRdb stores just in-frame clones and leaves some out. The table has 680,000 or so clones, 13% seen once. This receptor was identified in a young man with type 1 diabetes. The sample comprised naive CD4+ T cells from blood. J is TRBJ2-7 and V is TRBV7-2; a possible D gene is TRBD2 (5 bases). The CDR3, as DNA: TGTGCCAGCAGCCCCCCCCGGACTCAGACGGGTGAGCAGTACTTC. Its protein is CASSPPRTQTGEQYF.